This T cell receptor beta chain originates from a study of blood T cell repertoires in COVID-19. CDR1 and CDR2 (germline): SNHLY, FYNNEI. The J segment lost 0 bases and the V segment lost 6 bases, leaving 4 bases of the junction unmatched. CDR3 length: 15 amino acids. This clone was seen a handful of times. Sequencing used immunoSEQ multiplex PCR; TCRdb keeps in-frame clones, though not all of them. The sample gives approximately 130,000 clones, approximately 77% of which show up once; over 15% is in the top ten. This receptor was obtained from a man aged 80 or over with acute or convalescent COVID-19. Source material: peripheral blood. V and J are TRBV2 and TRBJ2-2; TRBD2 matches 7 bases. CDR3 DNA: TGTGCCAGCAGAGGGACTACTTCGAACACCGGGGAGCTGTTTTTT. Protein sequence: CASRGTTSNTGELFF.